The subject of this entry is one TCR beta chain. Germline V gene lookup returns CDR1 SGDLS and CDR2 YYNGEE. This CDR3 is 18 amino acids long. Trimming stripped 4 bases from V and 2 bases from J, with 23 bases between. The data derive from a study of T cell changes during pregnancy in multiple sclerosis. Produced via immunoSEQ multiplex PCR; TCRdb's table is partial and in-frame only. This repertoire shows some 60,000 clones, 88% found once; its top ten account for about 0.38%. The chain is built from TRBV9 and TRBJ2-3; perhaps TRBD2 as D (6 bases). This receptor was taken from a female donor with multiple sclerosis, enrolled in a pregnancy study. Sequences were derived from CD4+ T cells from peripheral blood mononuclear cells, sampled in the third trimester of pregnancy. The CDR3 DNA is TGTGCCAGCAGCCCCTACCACTCGACTAGGCTTTACACAGATACGCAGTATTTT. Amino acid sequence: CASSPYHSTRLYTDTQYF.